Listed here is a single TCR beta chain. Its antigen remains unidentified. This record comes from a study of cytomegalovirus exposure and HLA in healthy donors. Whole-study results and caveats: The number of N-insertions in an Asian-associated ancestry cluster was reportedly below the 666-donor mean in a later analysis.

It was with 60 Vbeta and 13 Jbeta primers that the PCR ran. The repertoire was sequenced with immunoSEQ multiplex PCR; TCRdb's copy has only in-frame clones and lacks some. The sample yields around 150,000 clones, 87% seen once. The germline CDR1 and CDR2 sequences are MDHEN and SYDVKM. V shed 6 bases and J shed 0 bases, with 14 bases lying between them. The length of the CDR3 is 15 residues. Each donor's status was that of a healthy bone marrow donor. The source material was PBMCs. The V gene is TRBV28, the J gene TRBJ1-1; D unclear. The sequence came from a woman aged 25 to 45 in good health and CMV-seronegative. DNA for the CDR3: TGTGCCAGCAGCCCTACCCGATCGGTGAACACTGAAGCTTTCTTT. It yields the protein CASSPTRSVNTEAFF.